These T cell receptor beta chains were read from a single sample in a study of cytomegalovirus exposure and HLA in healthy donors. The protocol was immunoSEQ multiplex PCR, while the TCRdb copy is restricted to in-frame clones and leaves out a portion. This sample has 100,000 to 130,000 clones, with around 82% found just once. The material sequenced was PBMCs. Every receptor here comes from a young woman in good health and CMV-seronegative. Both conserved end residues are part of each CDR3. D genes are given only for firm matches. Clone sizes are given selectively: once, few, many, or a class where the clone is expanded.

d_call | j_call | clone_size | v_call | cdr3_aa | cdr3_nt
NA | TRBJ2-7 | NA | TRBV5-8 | CASSLLAYEQYF | TGTGCCAGCAGCTTGCTAGCCTACGAGCAGTACTTC
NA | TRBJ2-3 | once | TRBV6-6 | CASSYATGSTDTQYF | TGTGCCAGCAGTTACGCAACAGGGAGCACAGATACGCAGTATTTT
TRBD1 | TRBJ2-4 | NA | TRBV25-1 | CASSETGANIQYF | TGTGCCAGCAGTGAGACAGGGGCCAACATTCAGTACTTC
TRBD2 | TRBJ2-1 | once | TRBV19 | CASTTGLGDEQFF | TGTGCCAGTACCACCGGACTAGGAGATGAGCAGTTCTTC
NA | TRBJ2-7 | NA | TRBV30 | CAWSRLAGVPYEQYF | TGTGCCTGGAGTCGGCTGGCAGGGGTCCCCTACGAGCAGTACTTC
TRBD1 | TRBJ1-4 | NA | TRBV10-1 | CASSEGTGFNEKLFF | TGCGCCAGCAGTGAAGGGACAGGTTTTAATGAAAAACTGTTTTTT
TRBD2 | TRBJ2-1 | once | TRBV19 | CASIGGGESYNEQFF | TGTGCCAGTATCGGTGGGGGGGAGTCCTACAATGAGCAGTTCTTC
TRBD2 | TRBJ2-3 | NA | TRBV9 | CASSVGGGRTDTQYF | TGTGCCAGCAGCGTAGGCGGGGGGCGCACAGATACGCAGTATTTT
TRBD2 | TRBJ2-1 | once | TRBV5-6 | CASSPRTSGRIYNEQFF | TGTGCCAGCAGCCCCCGGACTAGCGGGAGAATTTACAATGAGCAGTTCTTC
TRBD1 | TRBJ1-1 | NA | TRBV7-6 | CASSPLDRGLTNTEAFF | TGTGCCAGCAGCCCCCTCGACAGGGGGCTAACGAACACTGAAGCTTTCTTT
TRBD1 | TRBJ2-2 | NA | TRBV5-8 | CASSSRDSYTGELFF | TGTGCCAGCAGCTCCCGGGACAGTTACACCGGGGAGCTGTTTTTT
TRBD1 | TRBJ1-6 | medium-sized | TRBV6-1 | CASSEVGGQGNSPLHF | TGTGCCAGCAGTGAAGTAGGAGGACAGGGCAACTCACCCCTCCACTTT
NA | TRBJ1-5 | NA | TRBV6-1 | CASSQGERQPQHF | TGTGCCAGCAGCCAAGGGGAACGGCAGCCCCAGCATTTT
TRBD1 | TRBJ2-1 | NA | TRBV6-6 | CASSSQGGGEQFF | TGTGCCAGCAGTTCACAGGGGGGAGGTGAGCAGTTCTTC
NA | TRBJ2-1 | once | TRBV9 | CASAIKNNEQFF | TGTGCCAGCGCGATCAAGAACAATGAGCAGTTCTTC
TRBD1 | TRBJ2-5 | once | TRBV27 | CASSSWTGAETQYF | TGTGCCAGCAGTTCCTGGACAGGGGCAGAGACCCAGTACTTC
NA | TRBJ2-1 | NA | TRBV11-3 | CASSLTSSYNEQFF | TGTGCCAGCAGCTTAACGAGCTCCTACAATGAGCAGTTCTTC
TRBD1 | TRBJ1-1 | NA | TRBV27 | CASMDRGRTEAFF | TGTGCCAGTATGGACAGGGGACGCACTGAAGCTTTCTTT
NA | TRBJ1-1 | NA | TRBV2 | CASSEALQGTEAFF | TGTGCCAGCAGTGAAGCGCTTCAGGGGACTGAAGCTTTCTTT
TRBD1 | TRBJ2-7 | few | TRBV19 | CASKGRGNYEQYF | TGTGCCAGTAAGGGCAGGGGGAACTACGAGCAGTACTTC
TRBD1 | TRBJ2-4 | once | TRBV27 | CASSLEGQGDSAKNIQYF | TGTGCCAGCAGTTTAGAGGGACAGGGGGATTCGGCCAAAAACATTCAGTACTTC
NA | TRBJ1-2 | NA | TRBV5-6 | CASSLGSSGYTF | TGTGCCAGCAGCTTGGGGAGTTCTGGCTACACCTTC